These 13 T cell receptor beta chains share one sample of origin, sequenced in a study of control samples from healthy donors and cancer patients (dated by TCRdb to about 2020). The library was obtained by the immunoSEQ multiplex PCR assay. As stored in TCRdb, this immuneACCESS dataset retains in-frame rearrangements with V and J assigned. A fraction of the clones does not appear; measured against another copy, unresolved V genes explain less than half of the discrepancy, and the remainder lacks a known reason. The sample table contains about 130,000 clones; only one count was recorded for around 92% of them. Just under 0.6% of the sample comes from the top ten. Sequenced input: PBMCs. These receptors all stem from a man at least 80 years old with head and neck cancer.

The gene calls are TRBV5-5 and TRBJ1-3, with D hard to call. Trimming stripped 2 bases from V and 2 bases from J, with 11 bases between. CDR1 SGHKS and CDR2 YYEKEE come from the germline V gene (reference sequence). CDR3 size: 15 residues. The CDR3 sequence is CASSFTGKPGNTIYF. The DNA for the CDR3 is TGTGCCAGCAGCTTTACGGGGAAGCCTGGAAACACCATATATTTT.

The V gene is TRBV20-1, the J gene TRBJ1-4; no reliable D call. Germline CDR1 DFQATT, CDR2 SNEGSKA (reference sequence). The CDR3 loop spans 11 amino acids. V was pared by 4 bases and J by 8 bases, with 8 bases between. The DNA of the CDR3 is TGCAGTGCTAATATTATAGAAAAACTGTTTTTT. Translation: CSANIIEKLFF.

The V gene is TRBV10-3, the J gene TRBJ2-2, with TRBD2 as a possible D gene (7 bases). V was cut by 0 bases and J by 4 bases, with 12 bases left in between. CDR1 ENHRY and CDR2 SYGVKD come from the germline V gene. The CDR3 is 16 amino acids. CDR3 DNA sequence: TGTGCCATCAGTGAGTCAGGGGGGGCGGTCACCGGGGAGCTGTTTTTT. Translation gives CAISESGGAVTGELFF.

The chain couples TRBV18 to TRBJ1-3, with 11 bases fitting TRBD1. The CDR3 contains 20 residues. V shed 3 bases and J 0 bases; nucleotides not matched to a gene: 13. Germline CDR1 KGHSH, CDR2 LQKENI. In DNA, the CDR3 is TGTGCCAGCTCACCCAACTTGTCTCCCGGGACAGGGGGCTCTGGAAACACCATATATTTT. This sequence encodes CASSPNLSPGTGGSGNTIYF.

The genes are TRBV5-6 and TRBJ1-2; TRBD1 aligns across 7 bases. The germline gives CDR1 SGHDT, CDR2 YYEEEE. V was pared by 4 bases and J by 9 bases, with 9 bases of the junction left unmatched. The CDR3 length is 13 residues. The CDR3 DNA sequence: TGTGCCAGCAGCGACAGGGCAAGCTTTCGCTACACCTTC. This translates into CASSDRASFRYTF.

The V and J genes are TRBV6-6 and TRBJ2-3; D ambiguous. With 6 bases removed from V and 6 bases from J, the gap between germline ends came to 13 bases. Germline V CDR1 and CDR2: MNHNY, SVGAGI (reference sequence). CDR3 length: 13 amino acids. CDR3 DNA sequence: TGTGCCAGCAGACAAAGCCTTGTGGATACGCAGTATTTT. Encoded protein: CASRQSLVDTQYF.

The V and J genes are TRBV11-3 and TRBJ2-7, with D possibly being TRBD1 (6 bases). Germline V lookup: CDR1 SGHNT, CDR2 YENEEA. V lost 4 bases and J lost 2, with 9 bases in between. This CDR3 contains 13 residues. This CDR3 is CASSSDSTYEQYF. CDR3 in DNA: TGTGCCAGCAGCTCGGACAGTACCTACGAGCAGTACTTC.

The V call is TRBV4-2, the J call TRBJ2-3; TRBD1 or TRBD2 may be the D gene (6 bases each). V was shortened by 1 base and J by 1 base, with 18 bases between the two germline ends. CDR3 length equals 18 residues. Per the germline V gene, CDR1 is LGHNA and CDR2 is YNFKEQ. The CDR3 here is CASSQAPGGRAGTDTQYF. In DNA form, the CDR3 reads TGTGCCAGCAGCCAAGCGCCTGGGGGGCGGGCGGGCACAGATACGCAGTATTTT.

As DNA, the CDR3 is TGTGCCACCAGCAGCTCGACAGGGGGAAGGTACTATGGCTACACCTTC. Residues: CATSSSTGGRYYGYTF. The V call is TRBV15, the J call TRBJ1-2; 9 positions agree with TRBD1. The J segment lost 3 bases and the V segment lost 3 bases, leaving 8 bases of the junction unmatched. The germline V gene encodes CDR1 LNHNV and CDR2 YYDKDF (reference sequence). The CDR3 totals 16 residues.

The rearrangement links TRBV7-9 to TRBJ2-7; D uncertain. V lost 4 bases, J lost 3 bases, and 7 bases lay in between. This CDR3 contains 12 residues. Looked up from germline, CDR1 is SEHNR and CDR2 is FQNEAQ (reference sequence). CDR3 loop: CASSSAYYEQYF. CDR3 bases: TGTGCCAGCAGCTCGGCCTACTACGAGCAGTACTTC.

In its sample, this clone was seen a few times. This rearrangement joins TRBV30 to TRBJ2-3; a weak D match, TRBD1 (5 bases). The germline V gene encodes CDR1 GTSNPN and CDR2 SVGIG (reference sequence). The CDR3 runs 13 residues. Trimming took off 4 bases at V and 6 bases at J, with 14 bases between the two ends. This chain's CDR3 is CAWTRTRRDTQYF. DNA for the CDR3: TGTGCCTGGACTCGGACAAGGCGGGATACGCAGTATTTT.

The V gene is TRBV3-1 (or the pseudogene TRBV3-2), the J gene TRBJ2-7; D not certain. CDR3 length: 15 residues. Trimming took off 1 base at V and 2 bases at J, with 12 bases between the two ends. CDR1 is LGHDT and CDR2 is YNNKEL in the germline V gene (reference sequence). The CDR3 nucleotides are TGTGCCAGCAGCCAAGGGTACCAGGCAACCTACGAGCAGTACTTC. Protein: CASSQGYQATYEQYF.

The rearrangement links TRBV7-6 to TRBJ2-1, with TRBD1 as a possible D gene (5 bases). The CDR3 sequence is 15 residues long. Trimming took off 0 bases at V and 7 bases at J, with 13 bases between the two ends. Germline-derived CDR1 and CDR2 are SGHVS and FNYEAQ. The CDR3 DNA follows: TGTGCCAGCAGCTTAGCGCAGGGTGGGTGGAATGAGCAGTTCTTC. Translation: CASSLAQGGWNEQFF.